The source of this TCR beta chain is a study of CD8 T cells in ankylosing spondylitis. Broader study findings: Seemingly characteristic of ankylosing spondylitis blood was a TCR beta motif consisting of about 8 highly homologous variants.

Trimming stripped 0 bases from V and 4 bases from J, with 20 bases between. The length of the CDR3 is 18 residues. Germline V gives CDR1 SGHDT, CDR2 YYEEEE. Of note for this clonotype: What it recognizes is unknown.

TCRdb passed the 5' RACE reads through MiXCR, listing each CDR3 protein once. The sample has hundreds of thousands of distinct CDR3 sequences, roughly a quarter seen once. The sequence derives from a male donor with ankylosing spondylitis. Sequencing was carried out using blood, either unsorted or a sorted T cell fraction (not recorded which). The chain is built from TRBV5-6 and TRBJ2-1; D perhaps matches TRBD2 (6 bases). CDR3 protein: CASSLELAPNTIYNEQFF. The DNA of the CDR3 is TGTGCCAGCAGCTTGGAACTAGCACCCAACACCATATACAATGAGCAGTTCTTC.